What follows are 28 T cell receptor beta chains derived from one specimen sequenced in a study of blood T cell repertoires in COVID-19. Here immunoSEQ multiplex PCR was the method, and the copy in TCRdb shows in-frame clones only, minus some. The table includes more than 300,000 clones, about 87% detected once. Sequenced material: peripheral blood. The source of these receptors is a woman between 25 and 40 years old with COVID-19, enrolled during active disease.

This clone has a single count. The gene calls are TRBV18 and TRBJ2-7; 8 bases are shared with TRBD1. This CDR3 region has 13 residues. V gave up 2 bases and J gave up 3 bases; unmatched junction bases: 0. Germline V lookup: CDR1 KGHSH, CDR2 LQKENI. The CDR3 DNA reads TGTGCCAGCTCACCAGGGACAGGCTACGAGCAGTACGTC. This sequence encodes CASSPGTGYEQYV.

The chain is built from TRBV6-1 and TRBJ2-7; the D gene is possibly TRBD2 (5 bases). Germline-derived CDR1 and CDR2 are MNHNS and SASEGT. Trimming removed 0 bases from V and 5 bases from J, with 14 bases in between. The CDR3 is made up of 15 amino acids. The CDR3: CASSEAIRRRDEQYV. CDR3 nucleotides: TGTGCCAGCAGTGAAGCAATACGGAGGAGAGACGAGCAGTACGTC.

Only one count was recorded for this clone. As DNA, the CDR3 is TGTGCCAGCAGCTTCGGCAGGGCGCATGGCTACACCTTC. Protein sequence: CASSFGRAHGYTF. The chain recombines TRBV7-9 with TRBJ1-2; D is perhaps TRBD1 (5 bases). The CDR3 runs 13 residues. Trimming shortened V by 3 bases and J by 6 bases, and 11 bases separated the two germline ends. CDR1 SEHNR and CDR2 FQNEAQ come from the germline V gene (reference sequence). Complete variable domain (other parts from reference TRBV7-9 and TRBJ1-2): DTGVSQNPRHKITKRGQNVTFRCDPISEHNRLYWYRQTLGQGPEFLTYFQNEAQLEKSRLLSDRFSAERPKGSFSTLEIQRTEQGDSAMYLCASSFGRAHGYTFGSGTRLTVV.

The V gene is TRBV25-1, the J gene TRBJ1-1; no definite D call. The CDR3 has 14 residues. Trimming removed 4 bases at V and 1 base at J, with 10 bases between. Germline CDR1 is MGHDK and CDR2 is SYGVNS. CDR3 residues: CASSAGLSNTEAFF. CDR3 nucleotide sequence: TGTGCCAGCAGTGCTGGACTATCGAACACTGAAGCTTTCTTT.

The chain has TRBV3-1 (or the pseudogene TRBV3-2) and TRBJ2-7; 7 bases align to TRBD2. The CDR3 covers 13 residues. Trimming cost V 3 bases and J 3 bases; bases outside gene matches: 2. Germline V gene data show CDR1 as LGHDT and CDR2 as YNNKEL (reference sequence). The CDR3 nucleotides are TGTGCCAGCAGCCACTCTAGCGGCTACGAGCAGTACTTC. It specifies CASSHSSGYEQYF.

This clone was observed a few times. The rearrangement joins TRBV19 to TRBJ1-5; D remains ambiguous. Germline lookup yields CDR1 LNHDA and CDR2 SQIVND (reference sequence). V lost 7 bases and J 2 bases, leaving 15 bases between the germline ends. This CDR3 contains 15 residues. CDR3 region: CASTPVAVRNQPQHF. In nucleotides, the CDR3 is TGTGCCAGTACCCCCGTTGCGGTGCGCAATCAGCCCCAGCATTTT. The variable domain in full, with the rest retrieved from reference TRBV19 and TRBJ1-5, is DGGITQSPKYLFRKEGQNVTLSCEQNLNHDAMYWYRQDPGQGLRLIYYSQIVNDFQKGDIAEGYSVSREKKESFPLTVTSAQKNPTAFYLCASTPVAVRNQPQHFGDGTRLSIL.

As DNA, the CDR3 is TGTGCCAGCAGCGAAACCGGGACAGGGTATTCTAGCACAGATACGCAGTATTTT. Protein product: CASSETGTGYSSTDTQYF. This sequence joins TRBV9 and TRBJ2-3; 9 nucleotides agree with TRBD1. V gave up 3 bases and J gave up 0 bases; unmatched junction bases: 11. Germline CDR1 SGDLS, CDR2 YYNGEE. The CDR3 runs to 18 residues.

The chain uses TRBV2 and TRBJ1-2; D is unclear. The CDR3 extends over 11 amino acids. V was trimmed by 5 bases and J by 8 bases, leaving 9 bases between them. Germline V gives CDR1 SNHLY, CDR2 FYNNEI. CDR3 sequence reads: CASSPGLGYTF. Here the CDR3 DNA reads TGTGCCAGCAGTCCCGGTTTGGGCTACACCTTC.

The rearrangement joins TRBV7-9 to TRBJ1-2; 8 positions agree with TRBD1. J gave up 3 bases and V 5 bases, and 11 bases lay outside the gene matches. There are 16 residues in the CDR3. Germline CDR1 SEHNR, CDR2 FQNEAQ (reference sequence). CDR3 DNA: TGTGCCAGCAGCGCGGACAGGGCCACAGTGGACTATGGCTACACCTTC. It specifies CASSADRATVDYGYTF.

This chain uses TRBV6-2 or TRBV6-3 with TRBJ1-4, with 7 positions matching TRBD1. Trimming at V came to 6 bases and at J to 0 bases, leaving 13 bases not matched to a gene. Germline CDR1 and CDR2: MNHEY and SVGEGT. The CDR3 sequence is 18 residues long. The CDR3 nucleotides read TGTGCCAGCAGCCCGGGAGCCGGGACAGTTGCAACTAATGAAAAACTGTTTTTT. It codes for CASSPGAGTVATNEKLFF.

The V and J genes are TRBV27 and TRBJ1-6; no definite D call. With 3 bases removed from V and 9 bases from J, the gap between germline ends came to 12 bases. The germline V gene encodes CDR1 MNHEY and CDR2 SMNVEV (reference sequence). The CDR3 runs 14 residues. This chain's CDR3 is CASSFDGRGSPLHF. The CDR3 DNA reads TGTGCCAGCAGTTTCGACGGGCGGGGTTCACCCCTCCACTTT.

This sequence joins TRBV2 and TRBJ2-3; 9 bases fit TRBD1. The V gene end was trimmed by 8 bases and the J gene end by 2 bases; junction bases not matched to a gene: 8. Germline lookup yields CDR1 SNHLY and CDR2 FYNNEI. CDR3 length: 15 residues. CDR3 sequence reads: CASSGQGWDTDTQYF. The CDR3, as DNA: TGTGCCAGCTCTGGACAGGGGTGGGACACAGATACGCAGTATTTT.

The genes are TRBV6-6 and TRBJ1-1, with 10 bases identical to TRBD1. Germline V gene data show CDR1 as MNHNY and CDR2 as SVGAGI (reference sequence). V lost 6 bases, J lost 4 bases, and 8 bases stayed unmatched. The CDR3 loop spans 15 amino acids. CDR3 sequence: CASRGDRGFVTEAFF. CDR3 bases: TGTGCCAGCAGGGGGGACAGGGGTTTCGTCACTGAAGCTTTCTTT.

The chain is built from TRBV6-6 and TRBJ2-2, with D tentatively TRBD1 (6 bases). Germline lookup yields CDR1 MNHNY and CDR2 SVGAGI (reference sequence). The V end lost 0 bases, the J end lost 7 bases, and 9 bases lay between the germline ends. The length of the CDR3 is 14 residues. In DNA, the CDR3 is TGTGCCAGCAGTTACTCGATGGACAGCGGGGAGCTGTTTTTT. Its protein is CASSYSMDSGELFF.

This clone was recorded a few times. The CDR3 bases are TGCAGCGTTGGGGCAAGGGCGGGGACCGAAGCTTTCTTT. Translating it yields CSVGARAGTEAFF. V usage is TRBV29-1 and J usage is TRBJ1-1; a possible D gene is TRBD1 (5 bases). This CDR3 contains 13 residues. Trimming stripped 4 bases from V and 8 bases from J, with 17 bases between. CDR1 is SQVTM and CDR2 is ANQGSEA in the germline V gene.

The chain joins TRBV5-4 to TRBJ2-5; perhaps TRBD2 as D (6 bases). Germline values: CDR1 SGHNT, CDR2 YYREEE (reference sequence). V was shortened by 4 bases and J by 4 bases, with 20 bases between the two germline ends. This CDR3 contains 16 residues. The CDR3 reads CASSTELGGMGETQYF. The CDR3 nucleotides read TGTGCCAGCAGCACCGAGCTAGGAGGGATGGGAGAGACCCAGTACTTC.

The rearrangement joins TRBV7-2 to TRBJ2-1, with TRBD1 identical over 9 bases. The germline V gene has CDR1 SGHTA and CDR2 FQGNSA. This CDR3 has 15 amino acids. Trimming cost V 1 base and J 7 bases; bases outside gene matches: 5. This chain's CDR3 is CASSLGGTGLNEQFF. CDR3 coding DNA: TGTGCCAGCAGCTTAGGAGGGACAGGGTTAAATGAGCAGTTCTTC.

The rearrangement links TRBV7-9 to TRBJ1-2, with a weak D call TRBD1 (5 bases). The CDR3 consists of 17 residues. CDR1 and CDR2 (germline): SEHNR, FQNEAQ (reference sequence). V was shortened by 5 bases and J by 7 bases, with 26 bases between the two germline ends. The CDR3 DNA sequence: TGTGCCAGCAGCCCCGCAGGGTTCTGGAAACCAACTGGTGGCTACACCTTC. It specifies CASSPAGFWKPTGGYTF.

CDR3 bases: TGTGCCAGCAGCCACCGGGGGGGGTGGAACACTGAAGCTTTCTTT. The encoded protein is CASSHRGGWNTEAFF. The rearrangement joins TRBV11-1 to TRBJ1-1; the D gene is possibly TRBD1 (5 bases). Trimming removed 5 bases from V and 1 base from J, with 14 bases in between. There are 15 residues in the CDR3. Per germline, CDR1 SGHAT and CDR2 FQDESV (reference sequence).

This chain links TRBV7-9 with TRBJ1-5, with D possibly matching TRBD1 (6 bases). Germline CDR1 and CDR2: SEHNR and FQNEAQ (reference sequence). Trimming shortened V by 1 base and J by 2 bases, and 18 bases separated the two germline ends. The CDR3 loop spans 18 amino acids. The CDR3 DNA sequence: TGTGCCAGCAGCTTAGTAGGCAGGGGACCGTCGGGCAATCAGCCCCAGCATTTT. This translates into CASSLVGRGPSGNQPQHF.

This clone appeared a few times. The chain uses TRBV29-1 and TRBJ2-5; D perhaps matches TRBD2 (5 bases). Germline V CDR1 and CDR2: SQVTM, ANQGSEA. The CDR3 is 14 residues long. V was cut by 1 base and J by 4 bases, with 13 bases left in between. In nucleotides, the CDR3 is TGCAGCGTTGAAGGCGTCGATGAGGGAGAGACCCAGTACTTC. Translated: CSVEGVDEGETQYF. Complete variable domain (other parts from reference TRBV29-1 and TRBJ2-5): SAVISQKPSRDICQRGTSLTIQCQVDSQVTMMFWYRQQPGQSLTLIATANQGSEATYESGFVIDKFPISRPNLTFSTLTVSNMSPEDSSIYLCSVEGVDEGETQYFGPGTRLLVL.

This clone occurred a few times. The chain has TRBV10-3 and TRBJ1-1; TRBD1 aligns across 8 bases. The V and J ends lost 8 bases and 4 bases, in that order; junction bases with no gene match: 12. Germline CDR1 reads ENHRY; CDR2 reads SYGVKD. The CDR3 runs to 15 residues. The CDR3 nucleotides are TGTGCCATCCGAGGACAGGGTGATCCCCCCACTGAAGCTTTCTTT. It is translated as CAIRGQGDPPTEAFF.

The chain joins TRBV13 to TRBJ2-3; no clear D. The V and J ends lost 5 bases and 4 bases respectively, with 13 bases between them. The CDR3 consists of 14 residues. Germline V gives CDR1 PRHDT, CDR2 FYEKMQ (reference sequence). CDR3 protein: CASSRRQVADTQYF. The CDR3 DNA is TGTGCCAGCAGCAGAAGGCAGGTGGCAGATACGCAGTATTTT.

The V call is TRBV2, the J call TRBJ1-5; D gene uncertain. CDR1 SNHLY and CDR2 FYNNEI come from the germline V gene. The length of the CDR3 is 14 residues. The V gene lost 6 bases and the J gene lost 7 bases, with 16 bases spanning the gap. CDR3 sequence (DNA): TGTGCCAGCAGCGAGACCACATCAGGCCAGCCCCAGCATTTT. Amino acid sequence: CASSETTSGQPQHF.

The V call is TRBV6-6, the J call TRBJ1-2; 7 nucleotides align to TRBD1. From germline, CDR1 is MNHNY and CDR2 SVGAGI (reference sequence). There are 15 residues in the CDR3. After removal of 2 bases from V and 5 bases from J, the junction contained 8 bases not matched to a gene. CDR3 sequence (DNA): TGTGCCAGCAGTTACCCCGACAGGGTTGGTTATGGCTACACCTTC. Protein: CASSYPDRVGYGYTF.

The chain employs TRBV19 and TRBJ1-4, with TRBD1 as a possible D gene (5 bases). The germline V gene has CDR1 LNHDA and CDR2 SQIVND (reference sequence). Trimming shortened V by 4 bases and J by 3 bases, and 9 bases separated the two germline ends. The CDR3 consists of 14 residues. Written as DNA, the CDR3 is TGTGCCAGTAGTAGGGGGGATGCTAATGAAAAACTGTTTTTT. Its protein product is CASSRGDANEKLFF.

This chain uses TRBV9 with TRBJ2-3, with TRBD2 identical over 9 bases. Looked up from germline, CDR1 is SGDLS and CDR2 is YYNGEE. CDR3 length equals 17 residues. V shed 0 bases, J shed 4 bases, and the junction held 9 bases outside the gene matches. This chain's CDR3 is CASSVAGLAGRSDTQYF. For the CDR3, the DNA is TGTGCCAGCAGCGTAGCTGGCCTAGCGGGGAGGTCAGATACGCAGTATTTT.

The chain links TRBV9 to TRBJ1-1; D not certain. V lost 4 bases and J 1 base, leaving 11 bases between the germline ends. CDR1 and CDR2 from the germline V gene are SGDLS and YYNGEE. The CDR3 spans 14 residues. CDR3 region: CASSPQASNTEAFF. Here the CDR3 DNA reads TGTGCCAGCAGCCCCCAGGCGTCGAACACTGAAGCTTTCTTT.